Here is one T cell receptor beta chain with its context. This sample is part of a study of blood T cell repertoires in COVID-19. The data were produced by immunoSEQ multiplex PCR, yet TCRdb's version contains in-frame clones alone and is incomplete. The table includes about 100,000 clones, approximately 92% detected once. In germline, CDR1 is SGHRS, CDR2 YFSETQ. The CDR3 length is 16 residues. After removal of 0 bases from V and 6 bases from J, the junction contained 8 bases not matched to a gene. The TCR comes from a man aged 50 to 59 with active COVID-19. The sample consisted of peripheral blood. The chain combines TRBV5-1 with TRBJ2-3; TRBD2 matches 9 bases. The CDR3 coding sequence is TGCGCCAGCAGCTTGGAGTTAGCGGGAGAGGATGATACGCAGTATTTT. It codes for CASSLELAGEDDTQYF. Complete variable domain (other parts from reference TRBV5-1 and TRBJ2-3): KAGVTQTPRYLIKTRGQQVTLSCSPISGHRSVSWYQQTPGQGLQFLFEYFSETQRNKGNFPGRFSGRQFSNSRSEMNVSTLELGDSALYLCASSLELAGEDDTQYFGPGTRLTVL.